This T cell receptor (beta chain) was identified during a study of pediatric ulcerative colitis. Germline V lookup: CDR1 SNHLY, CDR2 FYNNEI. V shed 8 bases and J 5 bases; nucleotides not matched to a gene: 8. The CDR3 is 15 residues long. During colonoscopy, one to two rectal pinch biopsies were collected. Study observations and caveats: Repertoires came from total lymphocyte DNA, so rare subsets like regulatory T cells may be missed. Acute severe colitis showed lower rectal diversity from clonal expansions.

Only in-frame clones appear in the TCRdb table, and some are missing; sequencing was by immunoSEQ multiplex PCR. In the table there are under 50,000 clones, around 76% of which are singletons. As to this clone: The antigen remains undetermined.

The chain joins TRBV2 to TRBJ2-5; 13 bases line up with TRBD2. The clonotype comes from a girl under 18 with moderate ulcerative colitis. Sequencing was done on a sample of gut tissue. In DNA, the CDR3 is TGTGCCAGCGTGGGACTAGCGGGATGGGTGGAGACCCAGTACTTC. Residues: CASVGLAGWVETQYF.